This T cell receptor beta chain is drawn from a study of cytomegalovirus exposure and HLA in healthy donors. It was with 60 Vbeta and 13 Jbeta primers that the PCR ran. TCRdb keeps only in-frame clones here, not all; method: immunoSEQ multiplex PCR. The repertoire holds hundreds of thousands of clones, with approximately 82% as singletons. Germline V gene sequence: CDR1 SGDLS, CDR2 YYNGEE. V was pared by 0 bases and J by 7 bases, with 6 bases of the junction left unmatched. There are 14 residues in the CDR3. Sequencing was done on a sample of PBMCs. This chain joins TRBV9 and TRBJ1-1; the match to TRBD1 covers 7 bases. This TCR was recovered from a woman aged 40-49 years in good health and CMV-seronegative. CDR3 residues: CASSVAGTDFEAFF. The CDR3 DNA sequence: TGTGCCAGCAGCGTAGCTGGGACAGACTTTGAAGCTTTCTTT.